The rows below give T cell receptor beta chains drawn from one sample of a study of blood T cell repertoires in COVID-19. The method was immunoSEQ multiplex PCR; TCRdb's version includes in-frame clones alone and lacks a portion of them. The repertoire consists of hundreds of thousands of clones, with around 91% occurring once and the leading ten covering less than 3.5%. Sequencing was performed on peripheral blood. The source is a woman aged 18 to 35 who had recovered from COVID-19. Each CDR3 is given with its conserved first and last residue. A D gene is named only where the DNA matches it firmly. Part of the rows lack a size; the others show once, few, many or a class for expanded clones.

TRBJ1-6	.	TRBV12-5	.	CASGLGYQGGWNSPLHF	TGTGCTAGTGGTTTGGGGTACCAGGGCGGATGGAATTCACCCCTCCACTTT
TRBJ1-1	.	TRBV10-1	.	CASSKAEYNEAFF	TGCGCCAGCAGTAAGGCGGAATATAATGAAGCTTTCTTT
TRBJ2-1	.	TRBV6-2/TRBV6-3	TRBD2	CASSYIPGTSREQFF	TGTGCCAGCAGTTACATTCCCGGGACTAGCCGGGAGCAGTTCTTC
TRBJ2-5	.	TRBV11-2	.	CASKRGPEETQYF	TGTGCCAGCAAGAGAGGGCCAGAAGAGACCCAGTACTTC
TRBJ2-1	.	TRBV19	.	CASSIRGATYNEQFF	TGTGCCAGTAGTATTCGTGGGGCTACTTACAATGAGCAGTTCTTC
TRBJ2-2	.	TRBV5-1	TRBD1	CASSLDRGDTGELFF	TGCGCCAGCAGCTTGGACAGGGGGGACACCGGGGAGCTGTTTTTT
TRBJ1-5	.	TRBV4-3	.	CASSQDQGMGNQPQHF	TGCGCCAGCAGCCAAGATCAGGGTATGGGCAATCAGCCCCAGCATTTT
TRBJ1-1	.	TRBV27	.	CASRAKNTEAFF	TGTGCCAGCAGAGCCAAGAACACTGAAGCTTTCTTT
TRBJ1-2	once	TRBV10-3	TRBD1	CAISPREGASNGYTF	TGTGCCATCAGTCCTCGGGAGGGGGCAAGTAATGGCTACACCTTC
TRBJ2-6	.	TRBV4-3	TRBD1	CASSFRQGVSSGANVLTF	TGCGCCAGCAGCTTCCGACAGGGTGTTAGCTCTGGGGCCAACGTCCTGACTTTC
TRBJ1-2	.	TRBV5-1	TRBD1	CASSPQGAYGYTF	TGCGCCAGCAGCCCGCAGGGGGCCTATGGCTACACCTTC
TRBJ2-5	.	TRBV7-2	.	CASSLKRGGETQYF	TGTGCCAGCAGCTTAAAAAGGGGAGGAGAGACCCAGTACTTC
TRBJ2-6	.	TRBV7-9	TRBD2	CASSSSGGHSGANVLTF	TGTGCCAGCAGCTCTAGCGGGGGGCACTCTGGGGCCAACGTCCTGACTTTC
TRBJ2-1	.	TRBV3-1/TRBV3-2	.	CASSQPLTFFLQSSISRYNEQFF	TGTGCCAGCAGCCAACCCCTAACCTTTTTTCTTCAAAGCTCAATTAGTCGATACAATGAGCAGTTCTTC
TRBJ2-2	.	TRBV6-5	.	CASNPANTGELFF	TGTGCCAGCAACCCAGCGAACACCGGGGAGCTGTTTTTT
TRBJ2-3	.	TRBV21-1	.	CASSTPALAEADTQYF	TGTGCCAGCAGCACACCGGCGCTAGCGGAGGCAGATACGCAGTATTTT
TRBJ2-1	.	TRBV5-4	TRBD2	CASSTGTSYEQFF	TGTGCCAGCAGCACAGGGACTAGTTATGAGCAGTTCTTC
TRBJ2-3	once	TRBV2	.	CASSRSTDTQYF	TGTGCCAGCAGCCGTTCCACAGATACGCAGTATTTT
TRBJ2-1	.	TRBV6-5	.	CASRQENNEQFF	TGTGCCAGCAGGCAGGAAAACAATGAGCAGTTCTTC
TRBJ2-3	.	TRBV7-9	.	CASSRTPSTDTQYF	TGTGCCAGCAGCCGGACACCCAGCACAGATACGCAGTATTTT
TRBJ1-1	few	TRBV6-5	TRBD1	CASTRGRDRGTEAFF	TGTGCCAGCACTCGCGGGAGGGACAGGGGCACTGAAGCTTTCTTT
TRBJ2-1	once	TRBV5-1	TRBD1	CASSIRTGSYNEQFF	TGCGCCAGCAGCATTCGGACAGGCTCCTACAATGAGCAGTTCTTC
TRBJ2-3	.	TRBV7-2	TRBD2	CASSMPLAGIPTDTQYF	TGTGCCAGCAGCATGCCCCTAGCGGGGATACCCACAGATACGCAGTATTTT
TRBJ2-3	.	TRBV12-5	TRBD2	CASATSGGWRRDTQYF	TGTGCTAGTGCCACTAGCGGAGGGTGGCGACGAGATACGCAGTATTTT
TRBJ2-4	.	TRBV10-2	.	CASSVAEGIQYF	TGCGCCAGCAGTGTTGCTGAGGGCATTCAGTACTTC
TRBJ2-2	.	TRBV7-9	TRBD1	CASSPDRVTNTGELFF	TGTGCCAGCAGCCCAGACAGGGTAACGAACACCGGGGAGCTGTTTTTT
TRBJ1-1	few	TRBV11-2	TRBD1	CASSGMDRMGTEAFF	TGTGCCAGCAGCGGAATGGACAGGATGGGCACTGAAGCTTTCTTT
TRBJ2-5	once	TRBV18	.	CASSPPTARETQYF	TGTGCCAGCTCACCGCCGACAGCTAGAGAGACCCAGTACTTC
TRBJ1-2	.	TRBV5-1	.	CASSLGQKSYGYTF	TGCGCCAGCAGCTTGGGACAGAAAAGCTATGGCTACACCTTC
TRBJ2-3	.	TRBV4-3	TRBD2	CASSQGLAGSPQYF	TGCGCCAGCAGCCAAGGACTAGCGGGATCTCCCCAGTATTTT
TRBJ2-1	.	TRBV7-2	.	CASSLGGAPSMFF	TGTGCCAGCAGCTTAGGGGGAGCCCCCTCAATGTTCTTC
TRBJ2-2	.	TRBV24-1	.	CATSDTGITNTGELFF	TGTGCCACCAGTGATACGGGAATCACGAACACCGGGGAGCTGTTTTTT
TRBJ2-3	.	TRBV2	TRBD1	CASRGEQGDRADTQYF	TGTGCCAGCAGGGGAGAGCAGGGGGATCGCGCAGATACGCAGTATTTT
TRBJ1-5	.	TRBV10-3	TRBD1	CAISDPPGTGGFSSQPQHF	TGTGCCATCAGTGACCCCCCAGGGACAGGGGGCTTTTCCAGTCAGCCCCAGCATTTT
TRBJ1-1	.	TRBV7-2	.	CASSLSRNTEAFF	TGTGCCAGCAGCTTGTCGCGGAACACTGAAGCTTTCTTT
TRBJ2-1	.	TRBV28	TRBD2	CASSSGTSGINEQFF	TGTGCCAGCAGCTCCGGGACTAGCGGGATCAATGAGCAGTTCTTC
TRBJ1-2	.	TRBV6-5	TRBD1	CASRGTENPMGYTF	TGTGCCAGCAGAGGGACAGAGAATCCTATGGGCTACACCTTC
TRBJ1-3	.	TRBV19	.	CASSIPGSGNTIYF	TGTGCCAGTAGTATCCCAGGTTCTGGAAACACCATATATTTT
TRBJ2-2	.	TRBV6-5	TRBD1	CATGTGVGELFF	TGTGCCACTGGGACAGGGGTCGGGGAGCTGTTTTTT
TRBJ1-1	once	TRBV5-4	.	CASSLERNTEAFF	TGTGCCAGCAGCTTGGAGAGGAACACTGAAGCTTTCTTT